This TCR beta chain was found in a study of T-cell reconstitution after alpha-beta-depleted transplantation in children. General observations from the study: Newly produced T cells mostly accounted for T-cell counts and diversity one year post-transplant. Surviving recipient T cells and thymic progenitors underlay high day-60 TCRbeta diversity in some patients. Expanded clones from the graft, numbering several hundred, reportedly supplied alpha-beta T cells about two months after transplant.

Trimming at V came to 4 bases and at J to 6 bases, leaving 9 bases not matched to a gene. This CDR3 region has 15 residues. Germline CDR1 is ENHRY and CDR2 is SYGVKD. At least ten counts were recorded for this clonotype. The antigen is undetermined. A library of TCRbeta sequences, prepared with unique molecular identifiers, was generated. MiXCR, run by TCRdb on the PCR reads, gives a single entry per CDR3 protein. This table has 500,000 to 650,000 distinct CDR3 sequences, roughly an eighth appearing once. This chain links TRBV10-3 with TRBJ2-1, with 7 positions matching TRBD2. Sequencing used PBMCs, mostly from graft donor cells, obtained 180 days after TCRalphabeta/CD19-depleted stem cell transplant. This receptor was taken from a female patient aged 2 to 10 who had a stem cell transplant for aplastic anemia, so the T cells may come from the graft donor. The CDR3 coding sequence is TGTGCCATCAGTGCCGGGCGGGAGTTGTCCAATGAGCAGTTCTTC. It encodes CAISAGRELSNEQFF.